The clone carrying this T cell receptor beta chain was counted only a few times. Its antigen remains unknown. The CDR3 covers 15 residues. Trimming removed 5 bases from V and 5 bases from J; junction bases left unmatched: 6. Germline CDR1 and CDR2: SEHNR and FQNEAQ (reference sequence). It was with 60 Vbeta and 13 Jbeta primers that the PCR ran. In the original analysis: Later, 65 million to 85 million unique TCR beta chains were counted in an analysis, and approximately 10 million of them were shared. TCRdb keeps only in-frame clones here, not all; method: immunoSEQ multiplex PCR. V, J and clone size are those of that table, while D and trimming were read from the DNA. The sample consists of more than 80,000 clones, 65% to 85% of them appearing once. This sample was included in a study of cytomegalovirus exposure and HLA in healthy donors. Overall study findings and caveats: In vitro, a few CMV-associated chains proved specific for CMV antigens. In a later analysis, V- and J-gene trimming of beta chains associated with a DCLRE1C missense variant, replicated independently.

Healthy bone marrow donors made up the donor group. The TCR was taken from a girl aged 2-10 years in good health and CMV-seropositive. The sequenced sample consisted of PBMCs. The chain employs TRBV7-9 and TRBJ1-4, with 9 positions matching TRBD1. CDR3 nucleotides: TGTGCCAGCAGCAACGGACAGGGGCCGAATGAAAAACTGTTTTTT. Translating gives CASSNGQGPNEKLFF.